This record covers a single T cell receptor (beta chain). This clone was seen a few times. The antigen it recognizes is unknown. No base quality information exists; no much larger clone differs at one position. These data belong to a study of blood T cell repertoires in COVID-19 (dated by TCRdb to between 2020 and 2021). Some background on the complete study: The collaborator samples originated in the United States, Italy and Spain and spanned the acute and convalescent phases of COVID-19. Where HLA class I and class II types were available, the types were taken from metadata supplied by the sample provider, not from assay-based typing. The repertoires were released in a freely available public database intended as a resource for research on the immune response to SARS-CoV-2. The sample metadata nearly always contained a de-identified subject ID, COVID-19 status, age in years and sex. The prospective study material was composed of cDNA or gDNA derived from T cells, B-cell-depleted T cells, or PBMCs. Subjects who had been exposed to COVID-19, were actively infected with it, or had recovered from it provided the deeply sampled blood TCRbeta repertoires that made up the dataset. The samples were drawn from two sources: the first 160 participants of the ongoing ImmuneRACE study, and 950 to 1,500 subjects contributed by 6 global collaborators.

The paper as a whole reports these results and caveats: The quantity of clinical and demographic metadata differed by source and by participant and was supplied without curation.

The immunoSEQ Assay, a bias-controlled multiplex PCR, was used to amplify TCRbeta CDR3 regions from genomic DNA. The paper's processing steps were these. Nucleated cell counts per sample were estimated from amplification of reference gene primers within the assay. To quantify the absolute abundance of each unique TCRbeta CDR3 rearrangement, sequence reads were collapsed and filtered. Productive Simpson clonality was computed per sample as the square root of Simpson's diversity index over productive rearrangements. In its TCRdb copy, this immuneACCESS table keeps in-frame sequences only and misses some clones. Where compared with another copy, unresolved V genes explain less than half of these, and the others have no known cause. V and J calls and clone size are as listed in that table; D and trimming were resolved from the DNA. This sample has 200,000 to 250,000 clones in its table, and 85% to 90% of those were observed once. The ten largest clones add up to under 14% of the sample.

One collaborating source in Seattle enrolled patients while the patients were actively infected and followed the patients over time throughout the course of disease. Whole blood was collected in K2EDTA tubes by collaborating institutions according to the institutions' own protocols. For TCRbeta analysis, collaborators shipped samples in one of three forms: frozen whole blood, isolated PBMCs, or DNA extracted from either of those sample types. Trimming takes 7 bases from V and 4 bases from J, and the germline ends sit 13 bases apart. Taken from the germline V gene, the CDR1 and CDR2 loops are SQVTM and ANQGSEA. Reading from cysteine to phenylalanine, the CDR3 counts 12 amino acids. The entry retains the CDR3 DNA only, 36 bases that are in frame from base 1.

The chain couples TRBV29-1 to TRBJ1-2; TRBD1 is perhaps the D gene, given 6 matching bases. The sequence was collected from a man aged 50 to 59 with COVID-19, enrolled during active disease. Sequencing was performed on peripheral blood. The CDR3 reads CSAPTGTYGYTF. The DNA sequence is TGCAGCGCCCCAACAGGGACCTATGGCTACACCTTC.